The next 20 T cell receptor beta chains were all read from a single sample in a study of blood T cell repertoires in COVID-19. The repertoire was sequenced with immunoSEQ multiplex PCR; TCRdb's copy has only in-frame clones and lacks some. The sample includes 45,000 to 70,000 clones, around nine tenths seen only once; the top ten take approximately 14%. Sequenced: peripheral blood. Receptors were obtained from a woman in her sixties or seventies with active COVID-19.

The rearrangement links TRBV6-1 to TRBJ1-6, with D perhaps TRBD1 (6 bases). The CDR3 totals 14 residues. The germline V gene encodes CDR1 MNHNS and CDR2 SASEGT. Trimming removed 1 base from V and 7 bases from J, with 8 bases in between. The CDR3 region is CASSEVGTNSPLHF. The DNA of the CDR3 is TGTGCCAGCAGTGAAGTGGGGACAAATTCACCCCTCCACTTT.

V usage is TRBV9 and J usage is TRBJ1-4; no reliable D call. Trimming took off 4 bases at V and 2 bases at J, with 9 bases between the two ends. CDR1 SGDLS and CDR2 YYNGEE come from the germline V gene. The CDR3 has 14 residues. The CDR3, as DNA: TGTGCCAGCAGCCCTGCAGTGACTAATGAAAAACTGTTTTTT. Its translation is CASSPAVTNEKLFF.

The chain recombines TRBV3-1 (or the pseudogene TRBV3-2) with TRBJ1-2; the match to TRBD1 covers 7 bases. This CDR3 comprises 13 residues. V dropped 7 bases and J dropped 3; count of bases not matched to a gene: 5. Germline V CDR1 and CDR2: LGHDT, YNNKEL (reference sequence). CDR3 in DNA: TGTGCCAGCAAATCCGGGACAGACTATGGCTACACCTTC. Protein: CASKSGTDYGYTF.

This chain joins TRBV6-5 and TRBJ2-7, with D maybe TRBD2 (6 bases). The CDR3 totals 15 residues. Trimming removed 6 bases from V and 3 bases from J, with 18 bases in between. Looked up from germline, CDR1 is MNHEY and CDR2 is SVGAGI. The CDR3 DNA sequence: TGTGCCAGCAGGGGGGAGGAGGGTCCGCTCTACGAGCAGTACTTC. It translates to CASRGEEGPLYEQYF.

The chain is built from TRBV30 and TRBJ1-5, with D perhaps matching TRBD1 (5 bases). Germline V CDR1 and CDR2: GTSNPN, SVGIG (reference sequence). The CDR3 totals 15 residues. Deletions cut 2 bases from V and 0 bases from J, with 11 bases between. The CDR3 DNA is TGTGCCTGGAGTCCGGGGGGGTTTAGCAATCAGCCCCAGCATTTT. Translation: CAWSPGGFSNQPQHF.

The chain joins TRBV19 to TRBJ2-5; the match to TRBD1 covers 9 bases. This CDR3 has 14 amino acids. Unmatched junction bases numbered 5, after V lost 4 bases and J lost 5 bases. Germline V gives CDR1 LNHDA, CDR2 SQIVND (reference sequence). In DNA, the CDR3 is TGTGCCAGTAGTAGCGGACAGGGGACGGAGACCCAGTACTTC. This gives the protein CASSSGQGTETQYF. Using reference TRBV19 and TRBJ2-5 for the parts outside the CDR3, the full variable domain is DGGITQSPKYLFRKEGQNVTLSCEQNLNHDAMYWYRQDPGQGLRLIYYSQIVNDFQKGDIAEGYSVSREKKESFPLTVTSAQKNPTAFYLCASSSGQGTETQYFGPGTRLLVL.

The chain carries TRBV6-2 or TRBV6-3 and TRBJ2-5; D perhaps matches TRBD1 (6 bases). Per the germline V gene, CDR1 is MNHEY and CDR2 is SVGEGT. The length of the CDR3 is 16 residues. V was cut by 6 bases and J by 4 bases, with 21 bases left in between. For the CDR3, the DNA is TGTGCCAGCAGCACTGAGGGACATTTGGACAGAGAGACCCAGTACTTC. Protein product: CASSTEGHLDRETQYF.

The rearrangement links TRBV7-8 to TRBJ1-3; the D is unclear. This CDR3 has 15 residues. Between the trimmed V and J ends, which lost 1 base and 3 bases, there was a span of 10 bases. Per germline, CDR1 SGHVS and CDR2 FQNEAQ. In DNA form, the CDR3 reads TGTGCCAGCAGCTTAGAGACGGGGAGTGGAAACACCATATATTTT. Its protein product is CASSLETGSGNTIYF.

The chain couples TRBV20-1 to TRBJ2-5; 7 bases are a match to TRBD1. Trimming removed 3 bases from V and 5 bases from J; junction bases left unmatched: 6. The CDR3 contains 13 residues. CDR1 and CDR2 from the germline V gene are DFQATT and SNEGSKA (reference sequence). The CDR3 sequence is CSASGQVGETQYF. CDR3 bases: TGCAGTGCTAGTGGACAGGTGGGGGAGACCCAGTACTTC.

The table lists this clone with a count of one. The rearrangement links TRBV12-5 to TRBJ2-7; D is possibly TRBD1 (5 bases). Trimming left V 7 bases short and J 0 bases short, with 16 bases between. This CDR3 has 15 amino acids. Germline-derived CDR1 and CDR2 are LGHNT and FRNRAP. In DNA form, the CDR3 reads TGTGCTAGTGCCTGGGGCACAGTGTCCTCCTACGAGCAGTACTTC. It encodes CASAWGTVSSYEQYF.

The J gene is TRBJ2-7, the V gene TRBV5-1; D is uncertain. CDR3 length equals 14 residues. Deletions cut 0 bases from V and 5 bases from J, with 12 bases between. Germline V CDR1 and CDR2: SGHRS, YFSETQ. The CDR3 DNA follows: TGCGCCAGCAGCTTGGACAGCCCCCGGAACGAGCAGTACTTC. Protein: CASSLDSPRNEQYF. The variable domain in full, completed from reference TRBV5-1 and TRBJ2-7, reads KAGVTQTPRYLIKTRGQQVTLSCSPISGHRSVSWYQQTPGQGLQFLFEYFSETQRNKGNFPGRFSGRQFSNSRSEMNVSTLELGDSALYLCASSLDSPRNEQYFGPGTRLTVT.

The chain links TRBV18 to TRBJ1-6, with D possibly being TRBD1 (6 bases). V was pared by 6 bases and J by 10 bases, with 19 bases between. The CDR3 totals 15 residues. CDR1 and CDR2 (germline): KGHSH, LQKENI. CDR3 in DNA: TGTGCCAGCTCCCAGACAGGCCCCCCCGGGTCACCCCTCCACTTT. It specifies CASSQTGPPGSPLHF.

The chain joins TRBV2 to TRBJ2-7; a weak D match, TRBD1 (6 bases). Between the trimmed V and J ends, which lost 2 bases and 4 bases, there was a span of 15 bases. CDR1 and CDR2 (germline): SNHLY, FYNNEI. The CDR3 contains 15 residues. The CDR3 DNA sequence: TGTGCCAGCAGTGAATTTGGGCAGGGGAAGTACGAGCAGTACTTC. This codes for CASSEFGQGKYEQYF. Full variable domain (remainder filled in from reference TRBV2 and TRBJ2-7): EPEVTQTPSHQVTQMGQEVILRCVPISNHLYFYWYRQILGQKVEFLVSFYNNEISEKSEIFDDQFSVERPDGSNFTLKIRSTKLEDSAMYFCASSEFGQGKYEQYFGPGTRLTVT.

The CDR3 sequence is CASTLVGTGAYNEQFF. The CDR3 bases are TGTGCCAGTACCCTGGTGGGGACAGGGGCTTACAATGAGCAGTTCTTC. The chain links TRBV19 to TRBJ2-1, with 10 bases lining up with TRBD1. CDR3 length: 16 amino acids. J was trimmed by 4 bases and V by 7 bases; bases with no gene match: 10. From germline, CDR1 is LNHDA and CDR2 SQIVND (reference sequence).

The chain recombines TRBV10-3 with TRBJ1-3, with D unresolved. This CDR3 has 15 amino acids. CDR1 is ENHRY, CDR2 SYGVKD, per germline. With 3 bases removed from V and 0 bases from J, the gap between germline ends came to 9 bases. The CDR3 region has the DNA TGTGCCATCAGTGACCCCCACAGCTCTGGAAACACCATATATTTT. Its protein is CAISDPHSSGNTIYF.

V and J are TRBV4-2 and TRBJ2-1; 9 bases are shared with TRBD2. From germline, CDR1 is LGHNA and CDR2 YNFKEQ. The trim removed 0 bases at V and 9 bases at J, leaving 9 bases unmatched. This CDR3 comprises 16 residues. CDR3 protein: CASSQDRAGGPGEQFF. CDR3 bases: TGTGCCAGCAGCCAAGATAGGGCGGGGGGGCCCGGTGAGCAGTTCTTC.

This chain links TRBV3-1 (or the pseudogene TRBV3-2) with TRBJ1-4; the D is unclear. Germline V gives CDR1 LGHDT, CDR2 YNNKEL (reference sequence). Trimming took 4 bases from V and 8 from J, leaving 8 bases between them. The CDR3 has 12 amino acids. CDR3 in amino acids: CASSLTGEKLFF. For the CDR3, the DNA is TGTGCCAGCAGCCTCACGGGGGAAAAACTGTTTTTT.

The J gene is TRBJ1-1, the V gene TRBV6-6; 7 bases agree with TRBD1. This CDR3 spans 13 amino acids. The junction had 0 bases not matched to a gene; V was cut back by 4 bases and J by 1 base. The germline V gene encodes CDR1 MNHNY and CDR2 SVGAGI (reference sequence). The CDR3 DNA is TGTGCCAGCAGTTGGACAGGGAACACTGAAGCTTTCTTT. Translating gives CASSWTGNTEAFF.

There are a few counts of this clone. This chain uses TRBV5-1 with TRBJ1-6; perhaps TRBD1 as D (6 bases). V lost 5 bases, J lost 9 bases, and 21 bases lay in between. Germline V gene sequence: CDR1 SGHRS, CDR2 YFSETQ. CDR3 size: 16 residues. The CDR3 DNA reads as TGCGCCAGCAGTCCGGGCTCAGGGGTAGCTAGTTCACCCCTCCACTTT. It specifies CASSPGSGVASSPLHF. Looking up the rest from reference TRBV5-1 and TRBJ1-6 gives the full variable domain: KAGVTQTPRYLIKTRGQQVTLSCSPISGHRSVSWYQQTPGQGLQFLFEYFSETQRNKGNFPGRFSGRQFSNSRSEMNVSTLELGDSALYLCASSPGSGVASSPLHFGNGTRLTVT.

The rearrangement uses TRBV7-7 and TRBJ2-1; 10 bases are a match to TRBD2. The trim removed 4 bases at V and 8 bases at J, leaving 11 bases unmatched. The length of the CDR3 is 16 residues. Germline V gene sequence: CDR1 SSHAT, CDR2 FNYEAQ (reference sequence). This CDR3 reads CASSSLSGGVSDEQFF. CDR3 bases: TGTGCCAGCAGCTCCTTGAGCGGGGGGGTTTCCGATGAGCAGTTCTTC. The variable domain in full, with the rest retrieved from reference TRBV7-7 and TRBJ2-1, is GAGVSQSPRYKVTKRGQDVTLRCDPISSHATLYWYQQALGQGPEFLTYFNYEAQPDKSGLPSDRFSAERPEGSISTLTIQRTEQRDSAMYRCASSSLSGGVSDEQFFGPGTRLTVL.